A selection of T cell receptor beta chains follows, all from one sample in a study of T cells in Graves' hyperthyroidism and ophthalmopathy. Using its own MiXCR run on the multiplex PCR reads, TCRdb lists one record per CDR3 protein. In the table there are fewer than 650,000 distinct CDR3 sequences, approximately 15% of which are singletons. The sample was blood. The receptors derive from a young woman with Graves' hyperthyroidism that later progressed to Graves' ophthalmopathy. Both conserved end residues are part of each CDR3. D genes are given only for firm matches. Clone sizes are given selectively: once, few, many, or a class where the clone is expanded.

TRBV3-1	TRBJ2-7	many	TRBD2	TGTGCCAGCAGCCCACCTGGCGGTAGCGGGGACTCCTACGAGCAGTACTTC	CASSPPGGSGDSYEQYF
TRBV27	TRBJ2-7	.	.	TGTGCCAGCAGTTTAGGACGTAACCAGTACTTC	CASSLGRNQYF
TRBV4-2	TRBJ2-3	many	.	TGTGCCAGCAGCCAGGGCTCGGGCACAGATACGCAGTATTTT	CASSQGSGTDTQYF
TRBV4-3	TRBJ2-1	.	.	TGCGCCAGCAGCCAAGGGGGGGATAGCGGAGCTTACAATGAGCAGTTCTTC	CASSQGGDSGAYNEQFF
TRBV18	TRBJ1-1	many	.	TGTGCCAGCTCACCAGATAGGAAGAACACTGAAGCTTTCTTT	CASSPDRKNTEAFF
TRBV19	TRBJ2-2	many	.	TGTGCCAGTAGTACCTACAGGAACACCGGGGAGCTGTTTTTT	CASSTYRNTGELFF
TRBV28	TRBJ2-3	few	.	TGTGCCAGCAGTGTCCCCCAACCTGCAACGCAGTATTTT	CASSVPQPATQYF
TRBV20-1	TRBJ2-1	.	TRBD2	TGCAGTGCTGGGACTAGCGGGAGTCTCATTTCCTACAATGAGCAGTTCTTC	CSAGTSGSLISYNEQFF
TRBV6-1	TRBJ1-1	many	TRBD1	TGTGCCAGCAGCTCTCGGACAGGAAACACTGAAGCTTTCTTT	CASSSRTGNTEAFF
TRBV14	TRBJ2-7	many	.	TGTGCCAGCAGCCAGACTGTGGGCGAGCAGTACTTC	CASSQTVGEQYF
TRBV6-1	TRBJ1-1	many	.	TGTGCCAGCAGTTACGACCGGCCGGGGGAGACTGAAGCTTTCTTT	CASSYDRPGETEAFF
TRBV25-1	TRBJ2-1	.	.	TGTGCCAGCGAGGACAGAAACTCCTACAATGAGCAGTTCTTC	CASEDRNSYNEQFF
TRBV27	TRBJ2-7	many	.	TGTGCCAGCAGTTTATCCCCCTGGCAGCAAAGCTACGAGCAGTACTTC	CASSLSPWQQSYEQYF
TRBV11-2	TRBJ2-7	many	.	TGTGCCAGCAGCTTAGTCGGTCCGGGAATAATCTCGGACGAGCAGTACTTC	CASSLVGPGIISDEQYF
TRBV3-1	TRBJ1-2	many	.	TGTGCCAGCAGCCCAGGGGCAGGGGAAGGCTACACCTTC	CASSPGAGEGYTF
TRBV7-2	TRBJ1-2	few	TRBD1	TGTGCCAGCAGCTTTGAACAGGGGTTAGGGGGCTACACCTTC	CASSFEQGLGGYTF
TRBV6-1	TRBJ1-2	few	.	TGTGCCAGCAGTGAATTGGTACTAGCTAACTATGGCTACACCTTC	CASSELVLANYGYTF
TRBV7-3	TRBJ2-2	.	.	TGTGCCAGCAGCTCCGACCGCACCGGGGAGCTGTTTTTT	CASSSDRTGELFF
TRBV28	TRBJ2-1	few	.	TGTGCCAGCAGTTTATTAGGGCCGAGCGAGCAGTTCTTC	CASSLLGPSEQFF
TRBV20-1	TRBJ1-3	few	.	TGCAGTGCTAGCTACAGTTCTGGAAACACCATATATTTT	CSASYSSGNTIYF
TRBV30	TRBJ2-3	many	TRBD2	TGTGCCTGGAACAAGGGACTAGCGGGAGAAGATACGCAGTATTTT	CAWNKGLAGEDTQYF
TRBV5-1	TRBJ2-2	many	.	TGCGCCAGCAGCTTGGATGCGAACACCGGGGAGCTGTTTTTT	CASSLDANTGELFF